These T cell receptor beta chains were read from a single sample in a study of blood T cell repertoires in COVID-19. TCRdb keeps only in-frame clones here, not all; method: immunoSEQ multiplex PCR. In the table there are 63,000 or so clones, around 80% of which are singletons. The specimen was peripheral blood. These receptors all come from a human donor in a cohort sampled during active COVID-19. The CDR3 runs from the conserved cysteine through the conserved F or W. The D gene is left open where the match is weak. Clone size is shown for a subset of rows, as once, few, many or a class of expanded clone.

cdr3_nt: TGCGCCAGCAGTGACGCCCCGCTCGGAGAGACCCAGTACTTC
cdr3_aa: CASSDAPLGETQYF
d_call: -
clone_size: -
j_call: TRBJ2-5
v_call: TRBV10-1

cdr3_nt: TGTGCCAGCAGTGGACAGGGATCTTCAGAGACCCAGTACTTC
cdr3_aa: CASSGQGSSETQYF
d_call: TRBD1
clone_size: -
j_call: TRBJ2-5
v_call: TRBV25-1

cdr3_nt: TGTGCCAGTAATACGGGGAACACTGAAGCTTTCTTT
cdr3_aa: CASNTGNTEAFF
d_call: -
clone_size: -
j_call: TRBJ1-1
v_call: TRBV19

cdr3_nt: TGTGCCAGCAGACCGACCGACTCTAGCTCCTACGAGCAGTACTTC
cdr3_aa: CASRPTDSSSYEQYF
d_call: -
clone_size: -
j_call: TRBJ2-7
v_call: TRBV6-5

cdr3_nt: TGTGCCTGGAGTAGGGTAGGCCTGGAGGGAAACACTGAAGCTTTCTTT
cdr3_aa: CAWSRVGLEGNTEAFF
d_call: -
clone_size: -
j_call: TRBJ1-1
v_call: TRBV30

cdr3_nt: TGTGCCAGCAGCTTAGGACTAGCGCGGGATGAGCAGTTCTTC
cdr3_aa: CASSLGLARDEQFF
d_call: TRBD2
clone_size: -
j_call: TRBJ2-1
v_call: TRBV5-4

cdr3_nt: TGTGCCAGCAGCAGCCCGTATCAGGGATTAGATACGCAGTATTTT
cdr3_aa: CASSSPYQGLDTQYF
d_call: -
clone_size: -
j_call: TRBJ2-3
v_call: TRBV27

cdr3_nt: TGTGCCAGCAGTGAACTTGGGGGGAGCCGCTACGAGCAGTACTTC
cdr3_aa: CASSELGGSRYEQYF
d_call: -
clone_size: -
j_call: TRBJ2-7
v_call: TRBV2

cdr3_nt: TGCAGCGTTTTTCCGGGACAGGGCAACACAGATACGCAGTATTTT
cdr3_aa: CSVFPGQGNTDTQYF
d_call: TRBD1
clone_size: -
j_call: TRBJ2-3
v_call: TRBV29-1

cdr3_nt: TGTGCCAGCAGCTTGAATCAGGGATTTTACACCGGGGAGCTGTTTTTT
cdr3_aa: CASSLNQGFYTGELFF
d_call: -
clone_size: few
j_call: TRBJ2-2
v_call: TRBV5-4

cdr3_nt: TGTGCCAGTAGTATATCCCCCGGGACAGGTGAAGCTTTCTTT
cdr3_aa: CASSISPGTGEAFF
d_call: TRBD1
clone_size: few
j_call: TRBJ1-1
v_call: TRBV19

cdr3_nt: TGTGCCAGCAGTGAAAGGACAGCAACTAATGAAAAACTGTTTTTT
cdr3_aa: CASSERTATNEKLFF
d_call: -
clone_size: -
j_call: TRBJ1-4
v_call: TRBV2

cdr3_nt: TGTGCCAGCCCCCCCGGCGGACTCATCAAGAACACAGATACGCAGTATTTT
cdr3_aa: CASPPGGLIKNTDTQYF
d_call: -
clone_size: once
j_call: TRBJ2-3
v_call: TRBV7-9

cdr3_nt: TGTGCCACGGGACAGGGGGCTCGGGGCTACACCTTC
cdr3_aa: CATGQGARGYTF
d_call: TRBD1
clone_size: once
j_call: TRBJ1-2
v_call: TRBV7-9

cdr3_nt: TGTGCCAGCAGCGCGGTTCAATGCCCCGAAGAGACCCAGTACTTC
cdr3_aa: CASSAVQCPEETQYF
d_call: -
clone_size: once
j_call: TRBJ2-5
v_call: TRBV12-1